This TCR beta chain is from a study of Ad26.COV2.S vaccination and SARS-CoV-2 variants. Background on the study: The vaccine Ad26.COV2.S was put into the muscle once, or twice with 56 days between.

Profiled with immunoSEQ multiplex PCR; TCRdb holds only in-frame clones, not every one. Of hundreds of thousands of clones listed, more than 80% are singletons. About this clone itself: The antigen is unknown.

Treatment specified: over 15 received Ad26.COV2.S at low or high dose, single or two shots; about five received placebo; per-sample allocation not given. Material that was analyzed had been drawn on day 63 after the first vaccine or placebo injection. Whoever gave the sample was an adult aged 18-55 years in Boston. Study results and caveats: From the TCR breadth and depth analyses, total T cell responses may have been underestimated.

V lost 6 bases, J lost 0 bases, and 16 bases lay in between. There are 16 residues in the CDR3. Germline-derived CDR1 and CDR2 are LNHDA and SQIVND (reference sequence). The TCR was taken from a person between 18 and 65 years old who received the Ad26.COV2.S COVID-19 vaccine or a placebo. This chain joins TRBV19 and TRBJ2-3, with a weak D call TRBD1 (6 bases). Sequenced material: peripheral blood, taken in a trial of Ad26.COV2.S vaccine versus placebo. CDR3 sequence reads: CASRSTPQGSTDTQYF. In DNA, the CDR3 is TGTGCCAGTAGATCTACCCCACAGGGAAGCACAGATACGCAGTATTTT.